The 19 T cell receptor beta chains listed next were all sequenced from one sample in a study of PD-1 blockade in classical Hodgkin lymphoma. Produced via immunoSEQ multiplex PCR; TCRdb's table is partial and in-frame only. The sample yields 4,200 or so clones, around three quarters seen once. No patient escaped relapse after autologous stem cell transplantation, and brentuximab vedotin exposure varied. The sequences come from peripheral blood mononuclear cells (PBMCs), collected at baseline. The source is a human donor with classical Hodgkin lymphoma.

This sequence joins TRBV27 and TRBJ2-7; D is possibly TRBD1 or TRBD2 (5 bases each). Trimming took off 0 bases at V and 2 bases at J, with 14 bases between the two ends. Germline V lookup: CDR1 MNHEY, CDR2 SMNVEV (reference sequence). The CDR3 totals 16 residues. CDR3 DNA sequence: TGTGCCAGCAGTTTATCGATAGGGGAGACCACCTACGAGCAGTACTTC. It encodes CASSLSIGETTYEQYF.

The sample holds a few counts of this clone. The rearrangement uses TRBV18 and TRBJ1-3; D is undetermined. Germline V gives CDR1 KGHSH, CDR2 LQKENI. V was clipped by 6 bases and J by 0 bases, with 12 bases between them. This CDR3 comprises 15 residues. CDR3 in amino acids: CASSTSGSSGNTIYF. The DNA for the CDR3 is TGTGCCAGCTCTACCTCAGGATCCTCTGGAAACACCATATATTTT. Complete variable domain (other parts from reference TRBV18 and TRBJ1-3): NAGVMQNPRHLVRRRGQEARLRCSPMKGHSHVYWYRQLPEEGLKFMVYLQKENIIDESGMPKERFSAEFPKEGPSILRIQQVVRGDSAAYFCASSTSGSSGNTIYFGEGSWLTVV.

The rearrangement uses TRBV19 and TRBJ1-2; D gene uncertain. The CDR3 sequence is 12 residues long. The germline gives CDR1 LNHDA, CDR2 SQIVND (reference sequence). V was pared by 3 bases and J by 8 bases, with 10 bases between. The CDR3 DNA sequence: TGTGCCAGTAGTATTTGGGGAGAAGGCTACACCTTC. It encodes CASSIWGEGYTF. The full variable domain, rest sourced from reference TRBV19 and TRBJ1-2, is DGGITQSPKYLFRKEGQNVTLSCEQNLNHDAMYWYRQDPGQGLRLIYYSQIVNDFQKGDIAEGYSVSREKKESFPLTVTSAQKNPTAFYLCASSIWGEGYTFGSGTRLTVV.

For the CDR3, the DNA is TGTGCCAGCAGTTTATTTCTAGCGGGAGCGACCGAGCAGTACTTC. This codes for CASSLFLAGATEQYF. The chain joins TRBV28 to TRBJ2-7, with 10 bases that match TRBD2. The CDR3 covers 15 residues. CDR1 and CDR2 from the germline V gene are MDHEN and SYDVKM. J gave up 6 bases and V 1 base, and 6 bases lay outside the gene matches.

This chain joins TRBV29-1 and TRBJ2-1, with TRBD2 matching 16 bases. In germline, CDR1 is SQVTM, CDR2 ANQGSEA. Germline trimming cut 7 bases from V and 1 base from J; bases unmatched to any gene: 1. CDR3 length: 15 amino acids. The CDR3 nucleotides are TGCAGCGGGGGACTAGCGGGAGGGTCCTACAATGAGCAGTTCTTC. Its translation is CSGGLAGGSYNEQFF.

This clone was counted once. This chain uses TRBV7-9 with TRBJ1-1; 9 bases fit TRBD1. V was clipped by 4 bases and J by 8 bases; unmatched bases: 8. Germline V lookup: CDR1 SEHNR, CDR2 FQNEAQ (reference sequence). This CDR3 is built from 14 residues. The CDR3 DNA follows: TGTGCCAGCAGCTCGCCTTCCGGGACAGGGGAAGCTTTCTTT. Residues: CASSSPSGTGEAFF. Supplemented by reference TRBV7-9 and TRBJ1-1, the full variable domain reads DTGVSQNPRHKITKRGQNVTFRCDPISEHNRLYWYRQTLGQGPEFLTYFQNEAQLEKSRLLSDRFSAERPKGSFSTLEIQRTEQGDSAMYLCASSSPSGTGEAFFGQGTRLTVV.

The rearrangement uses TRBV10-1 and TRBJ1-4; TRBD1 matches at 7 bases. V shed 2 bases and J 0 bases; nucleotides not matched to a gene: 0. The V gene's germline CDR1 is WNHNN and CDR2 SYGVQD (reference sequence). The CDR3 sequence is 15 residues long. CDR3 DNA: TGCGCCAGCAGTGAGGGGACAGCAACTAATGAAAAACTGTTTTTT. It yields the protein CASSEGTATNEKLFF.

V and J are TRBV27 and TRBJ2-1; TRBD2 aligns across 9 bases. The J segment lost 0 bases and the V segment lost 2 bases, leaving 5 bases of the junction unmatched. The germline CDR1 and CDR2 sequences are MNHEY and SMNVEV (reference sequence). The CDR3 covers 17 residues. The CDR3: CASSLRTSANSYNEQFF. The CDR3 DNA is TGTGCCAGCAGTTTAAGGACTAGCGCGAACTCCTACAATGAGCAGTTCTTC.

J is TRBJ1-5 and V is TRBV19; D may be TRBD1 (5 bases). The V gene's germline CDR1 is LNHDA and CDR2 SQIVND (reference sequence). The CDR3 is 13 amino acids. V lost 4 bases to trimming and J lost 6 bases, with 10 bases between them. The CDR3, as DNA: TGTGCCAGTAGTAGGGACCCAGTTCAGCCCCAGCATTTT. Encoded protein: CASSRDPVQPQHF.

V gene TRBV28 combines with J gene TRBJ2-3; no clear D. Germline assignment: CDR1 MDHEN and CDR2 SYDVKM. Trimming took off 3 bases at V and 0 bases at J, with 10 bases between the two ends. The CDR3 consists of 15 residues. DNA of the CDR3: TGTGCCAGCAGTTTTCCTTTTGCTAGCACAGATACGCAGTATTTT. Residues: CASSFPFASTDTQYF.

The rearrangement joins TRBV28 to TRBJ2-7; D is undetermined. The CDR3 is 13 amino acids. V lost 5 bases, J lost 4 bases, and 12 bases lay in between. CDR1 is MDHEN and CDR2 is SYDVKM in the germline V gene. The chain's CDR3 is CASSPVMEYEQYF. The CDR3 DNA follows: TGTGCCAGCAGTCCCGTAATGGAATACGAGCAGTACTTC. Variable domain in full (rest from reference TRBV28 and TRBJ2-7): DVKVTQSSRYLVKRTGEKVFLECVQDMDHENMFWYRQDPGLGLRLIYFSYDVKMKEKGDIPEGYSVSREKKERFSLILESASTNQTSMYLCASSPVMEYEQYFGPGTRLTVT.

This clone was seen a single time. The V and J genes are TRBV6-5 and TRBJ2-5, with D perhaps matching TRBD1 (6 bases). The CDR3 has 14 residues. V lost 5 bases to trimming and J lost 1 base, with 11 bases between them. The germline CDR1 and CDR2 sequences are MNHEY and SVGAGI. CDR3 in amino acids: CASSKGGVQETQYF. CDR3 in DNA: TGTGCCAGCAGTAAAGGGGGAGTCCAAGAGACCCAGTACTTC.

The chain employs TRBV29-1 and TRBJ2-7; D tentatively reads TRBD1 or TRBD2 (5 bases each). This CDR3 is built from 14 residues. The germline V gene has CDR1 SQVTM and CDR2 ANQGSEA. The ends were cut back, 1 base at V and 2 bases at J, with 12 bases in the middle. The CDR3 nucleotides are TGCAGCGTTGAAGCAGGGACGGTTACCTACGAGCAGTACTTC. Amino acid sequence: CSVEAGTVTYEQYF.

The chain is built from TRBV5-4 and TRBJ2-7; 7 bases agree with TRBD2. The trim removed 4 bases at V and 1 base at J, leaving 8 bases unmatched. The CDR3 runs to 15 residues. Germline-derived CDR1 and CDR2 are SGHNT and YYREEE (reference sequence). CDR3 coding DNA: TGTGCCAGCAGCCGTCTAGAAGCGGGATCCTACGAGCAGTACTTC. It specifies CASSRLEAGSYEQYF. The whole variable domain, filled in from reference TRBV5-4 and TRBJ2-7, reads ETGVTQSPTHLIKTRGQQVTLRCSSQSGHNTVSWYQQALGQGPQFIFQYYREEENGRGNFPPRFSGLQFPNYSSELNVNALELDDSALYLCASSRLEAGSYEQYFGPGTRLTVT.

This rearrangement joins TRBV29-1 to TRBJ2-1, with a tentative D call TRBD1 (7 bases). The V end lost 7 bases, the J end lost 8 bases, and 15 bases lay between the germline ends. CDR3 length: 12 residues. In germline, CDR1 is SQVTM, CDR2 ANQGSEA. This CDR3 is CSGRGQGYEQFF. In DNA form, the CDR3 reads TGCAGCGGGAGGGGGCAGGGGTATGAGCAGTTCTTC.

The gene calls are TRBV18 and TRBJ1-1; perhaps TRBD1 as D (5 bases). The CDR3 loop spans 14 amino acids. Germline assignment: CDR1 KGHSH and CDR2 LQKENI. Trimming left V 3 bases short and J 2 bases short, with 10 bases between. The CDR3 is CASSPEGPNTEAFF. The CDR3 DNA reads TGTGCCAGCTCACCGGAGGGGCCCAACACTGAAGCTTTCTTT.

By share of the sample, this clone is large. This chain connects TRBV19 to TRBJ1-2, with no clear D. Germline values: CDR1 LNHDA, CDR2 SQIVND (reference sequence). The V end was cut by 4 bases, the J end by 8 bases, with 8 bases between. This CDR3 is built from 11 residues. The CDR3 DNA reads TGTGCCAGTAGTAACGACCCCGGCTACACCTTC. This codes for CASSNDPGYTF.

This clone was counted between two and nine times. The CDR3 loop reads CASSSGQGRYEQYF. The CDR3 DNA follows: TGTGCCAGCAGTTCGGGACAGGGCAGGTACGAGCAGTACTTC. The chain has TRBV27 and TRBJ2-7, with TRBD1 matching 9 bases. Per the germline V gene, CDR1 is MNHEY and CDR2 is SMNVEV (reference sequence). The CDR3 consists of 14 residues. V shed 4 bases, J shed 4 bases, and the junction held 5 bases outside the gene matches.

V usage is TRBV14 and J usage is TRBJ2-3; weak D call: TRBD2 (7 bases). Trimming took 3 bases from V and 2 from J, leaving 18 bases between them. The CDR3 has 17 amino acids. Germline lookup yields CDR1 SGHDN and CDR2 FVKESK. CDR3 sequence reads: CASSHRGRGQPTDTQYF. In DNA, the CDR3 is TGTGCCAGCAGCCACCGGGGGCGGGGGCAGCCCACAGATACGCAGTATTTT.